These T cell receptor beta chains were read from a single sample in a study of T cell responses to AZD1222 COVID-19 vaccine. Libraries were prepared by immunoSEQ multiplex PCR; TCRdb keeps only in-frame clonotypes and omits some of them. The table records roughly 140,000 clones, approximately 89% of them present only once. This sample comprised peripheral blood, obtained on day 0 of MenACWY control vaccination. Source of these receptors: an adult in good health. CDR3s include the opening cysteine and the closing phenylalanine or tryptophan.

j_call: TRBJ1-1
v_call: TRBV30
cdr3_aa: CAWNSESRGPGTEAFF

j_call: TRBJ1-2
v_call: TRBV7-2
cdr3_aa: CASSLTDNYGYTF

j_call: TRBJ2-7
v_call: TRBV2
cdr3_aa: CASRGRQGLSSYEQYF

j_call: TRBJ2-3
v_call: TRBV6-5
cdr3_aa: CASNRGHPARSGQYF

j_call: TRBJ2-7
v_call: TRBV28
cdr3_aa: CASRNLYEQYF

j_call: TRBJ2-2
v_call: TRBV19
cdr3_aa: CASSIERNTGELFF

j_call: TRBJ2-1
v_call: TRBV11-3
cdr3_aa: CASSVTSGSSYNEQFF

j_call: TRBJ1-1
v_call: TRBV7-9
cdr3_aa: CASSSVKTGGDTEAFF

j_call: TRBJ1-1
v_call: TRBV11-3
cdr3_aa: CASSLYINTEAFF

j_call: TRBJ2-2
v_call: TRBV7-3
cdr3_aa: CASSFDSTGELFF

j_call: TRBJ1-2
v_call: TRBV5-1
cdr3_aa: CASSLGGSSYGYTF

j_call: TRBJ2-2
v_call: TRBV7-9
cdr3_aa: CASSDQYTGELFF

j_call: TRBJ1-3
v_call: TRBV4-2
cdr3_aa: CASREIGGESGNTIYF

j_call: TRBJ1-3
v_call: TRBV28
cdr3_aa: CASRPTDNSGNTIYF

j_call: TRBJ2-3
v_call: TRBV24-1
cdr3_aa: CATSQTGNSADTQYF

j_call: TRBJ2-3
v_call: TRBV19
cdr3_aa: CASSIKVQGADTQYF

j_call: TRBJ1-5
v_call: TRBV6-5
cdr3_aa: CASSYETGPLNQPQHF

j_call: TRBJ1-5
v_call: TRBV28
cdr3_aa: CASSSPGQGNLQPQHF

j_call: TRBJ2-3
v_call: TRBV9
cdr3_aa: CASSVIARTDTQYF

j_call: TRBJ1-4
v_call: TRBV25-1
cdr3_aa: CASTGGVNEKLFF

j_call: TRBJ1-6
v_call: TRBV18
cdr3_aa: CASSPSGRGVDSPLHF

j_call: TRBJ2-3
v_call: TRBV11-3
cdr3_aa: CASSSPGQGIDTQYF

j_call: TRBJ2-6
v_call: TRBV5-6
cdr3_aa: CASSIPGAGANVLTF

j_call: TRBJ2-7
v_call: TRBV6-2/TRBV6-3
cdr3_aa: CASSYRGASGRAFNEQYF

j_call: TRBJ2-1
v_call: TRBV19
cdr3_aa: CASSISGNRGEQFF

j_call: TRBJ1-1
v_call: TRBV27
cdr3_aa: CASSFTTGGITEAFF

j_call: TRBJ1-1
v_call: TRBV2
cdr3_aa: CASLQGAFVTEAFF

j_call: TRBJ1-4
v_call: TRBV5-6
cdr3_aa: CASSLAGVKEKLFF

j_call: TRBJ2-1
v_call: TRBV7-6
cdr3_aa: CASSEPDEQFF

j_call: TRBJ2-1
v_call: TRBV7-3
cdr3_aa: CASSRTPWTSGQSSYNEQFF

j_call: TRBJ2-7
v_call: TRBV19
cdr3_aa: CASTQTGSLLYEQYF

j_call: TRBJ2-5
v_call: TRBV30
cdr3_aa: CAWSKPQETQYF